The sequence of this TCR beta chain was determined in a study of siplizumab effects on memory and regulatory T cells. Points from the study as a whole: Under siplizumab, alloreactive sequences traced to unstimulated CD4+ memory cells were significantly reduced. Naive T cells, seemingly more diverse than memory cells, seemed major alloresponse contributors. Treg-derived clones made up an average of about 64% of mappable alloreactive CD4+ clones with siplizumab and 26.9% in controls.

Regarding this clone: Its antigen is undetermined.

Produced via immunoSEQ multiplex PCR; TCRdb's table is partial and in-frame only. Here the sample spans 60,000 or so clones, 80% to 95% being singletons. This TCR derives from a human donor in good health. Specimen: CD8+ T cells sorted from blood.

CDR3 in amino acids: CASSPWGSPQYF. CDR3 in DNA: TGCGCCAGCAGCCCCTGGGGGAGCCCGCAGTATTTT. This rearrangement joins TRBV4-3 to TRBJ2-3, with D perhaps being TRBD1 or TRBD2 (5 bases each). The germline V gene encodes CDR1 LGHNA and CDR2 YSLEER. The CDR3 has 12 amino acids. V was clipped by 4 bases and J by 10 bases, with 12 bases between them.